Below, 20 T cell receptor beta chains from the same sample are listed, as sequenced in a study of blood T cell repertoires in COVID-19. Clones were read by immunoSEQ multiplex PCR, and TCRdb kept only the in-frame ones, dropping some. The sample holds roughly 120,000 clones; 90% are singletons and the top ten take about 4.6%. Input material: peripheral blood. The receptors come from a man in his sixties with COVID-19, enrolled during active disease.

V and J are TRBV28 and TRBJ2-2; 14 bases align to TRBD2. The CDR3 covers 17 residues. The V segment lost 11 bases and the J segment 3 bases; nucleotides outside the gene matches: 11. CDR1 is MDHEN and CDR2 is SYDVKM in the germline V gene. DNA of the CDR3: TGTGCCTCCTTACGGGGGGGACTAGCGGGAGACACCGGGGAGCTGTTTTTT. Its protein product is CASLRGGLAGDTGELFF.

The CDR3 loop is CAWPGQGFGYTF. The CDR3 bases are TGTGCCTGGCCGGGACAGGGTTTTGGCTACACCTTC. The genes are TRBV30 and TRBJ1-2; 9 bases align to TRBD1. This CDR3 comprises 12 residues. Germline CDR1 is GTSNPN and CDR2 is SVGIG (reference sequence). J gave up 7 bases and V 5 bases, and 5 bases lay outside the gene matches.

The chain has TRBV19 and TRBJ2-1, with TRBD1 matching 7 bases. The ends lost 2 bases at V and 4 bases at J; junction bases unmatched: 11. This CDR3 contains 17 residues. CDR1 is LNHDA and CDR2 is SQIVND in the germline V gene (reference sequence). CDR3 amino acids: CASSIRWSTGEYNEQFF. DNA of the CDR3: TGTGCCAGTAGTATAAGGTGGTCTACAGGGGAGTACAATGAGCAGTTCTTC.

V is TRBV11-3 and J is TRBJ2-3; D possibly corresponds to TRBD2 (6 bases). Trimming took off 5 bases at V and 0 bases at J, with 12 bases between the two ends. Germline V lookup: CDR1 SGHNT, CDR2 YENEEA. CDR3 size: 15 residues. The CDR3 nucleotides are TGTGCCAGCAGCCAGCTAGCGTCTAGCACAGATACGCAGTATTTT. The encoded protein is CASSQLASSTDTQYF.

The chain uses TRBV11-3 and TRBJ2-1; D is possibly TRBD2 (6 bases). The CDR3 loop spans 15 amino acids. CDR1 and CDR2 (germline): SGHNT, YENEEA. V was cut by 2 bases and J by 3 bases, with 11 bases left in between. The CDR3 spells CASSLLGSDYNEQFF. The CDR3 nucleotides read TGTGCCAGCAGCTTACTCGGGAGTGACTACAATGAGCAGTTCTTC.

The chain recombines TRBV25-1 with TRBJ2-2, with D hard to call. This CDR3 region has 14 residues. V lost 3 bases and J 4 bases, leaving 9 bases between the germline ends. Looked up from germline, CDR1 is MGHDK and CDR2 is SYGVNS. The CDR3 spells CASSDTVGTGELFF. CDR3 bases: TGTGCCAGCAGTGATACGGTCGGCACCGGGGAGCTGTTTTTT.

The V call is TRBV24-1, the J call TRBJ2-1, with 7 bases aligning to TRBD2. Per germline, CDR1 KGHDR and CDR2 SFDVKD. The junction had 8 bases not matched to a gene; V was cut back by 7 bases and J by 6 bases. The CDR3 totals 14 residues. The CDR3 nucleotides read TGTGCCACCAGGGGGAGACTAGCCTCCAATGAGCAGTTCTTC. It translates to CATRGRLASNEQFF.

The CDR3 DNA follows: TGTGCCAGCAGCCACACCAAAACGACAGGGGGCGAGGACCAGCCCCAGCATTTT. This encodes CASSHTKTTGGEDQPQHF. This chain uses TRBV7-9 with TRBJ1-5; 10 nucleotides match TRBD1. Per the germline V gene, CDR1 is SEHNR and CDR2 is FQNEAQ (reference sequence). Trimming cost V 5 bases and J 7 bases; bases outside gene matches: 17. The CDR3 totals 18 residues.

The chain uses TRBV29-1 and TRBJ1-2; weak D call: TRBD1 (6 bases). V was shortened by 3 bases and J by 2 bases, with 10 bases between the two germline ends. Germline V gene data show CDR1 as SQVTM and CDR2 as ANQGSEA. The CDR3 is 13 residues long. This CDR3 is CSVEGTRNYGYTF. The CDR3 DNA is TGCAGCGTTGAGGGGACACGGAACTATGGCTACACCTTC.

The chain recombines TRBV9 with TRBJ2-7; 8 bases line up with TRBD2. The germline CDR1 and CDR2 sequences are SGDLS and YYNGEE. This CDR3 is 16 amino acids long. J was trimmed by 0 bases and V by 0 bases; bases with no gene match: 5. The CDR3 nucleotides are TGTGCCAGCAGCGTAGCTGGGACTAGTTTCTCCTACGAGCAGTACTTC. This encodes CASSVAGTSFSYEQYF.

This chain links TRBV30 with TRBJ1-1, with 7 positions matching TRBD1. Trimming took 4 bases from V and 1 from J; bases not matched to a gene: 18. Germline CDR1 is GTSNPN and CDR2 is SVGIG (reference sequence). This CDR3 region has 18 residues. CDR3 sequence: CAWTPGGAGAFGNTEAFF. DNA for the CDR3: TGTGCCTGGACCCCAGGGGGTGCAGGGGCCTTCGGGAACACTGAAGCTTTCTTT.

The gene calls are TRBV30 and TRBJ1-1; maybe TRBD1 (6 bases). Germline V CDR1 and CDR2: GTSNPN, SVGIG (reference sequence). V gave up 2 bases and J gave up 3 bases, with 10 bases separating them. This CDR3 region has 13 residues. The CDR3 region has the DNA TGTGCCTGGAGTCCCGACAGGTACACTGAAGCTTTCTTT. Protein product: CAWSPDRYTEAFF. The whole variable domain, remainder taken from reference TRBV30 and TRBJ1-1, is SQTIHQWPATLVQPVGSPLSLECTVEGTSNPNLYWYRQAAGRGLQLLFYSVGIGQISSEVPQNLSASRPQDRQFILSSKKLLLSDSGFYLCAWSPDRYTEAFFGQGTRLTVV.

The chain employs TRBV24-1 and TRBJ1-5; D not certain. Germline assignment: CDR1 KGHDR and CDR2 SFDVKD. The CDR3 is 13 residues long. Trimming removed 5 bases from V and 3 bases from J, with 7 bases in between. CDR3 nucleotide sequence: TGTGCCACCAGTGGCAGCGTCAATCAGCCCCAGCATTTT. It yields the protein CATSGSVNQPQHF.

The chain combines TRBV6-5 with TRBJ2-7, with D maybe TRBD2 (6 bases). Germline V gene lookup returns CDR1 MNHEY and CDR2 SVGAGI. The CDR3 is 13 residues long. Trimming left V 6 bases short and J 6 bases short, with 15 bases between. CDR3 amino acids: CASSWGEGSEQYF. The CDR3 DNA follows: TGTGCCAGCAGCTGGGGGGAAGGGAGCGAGCAGTACTTC.

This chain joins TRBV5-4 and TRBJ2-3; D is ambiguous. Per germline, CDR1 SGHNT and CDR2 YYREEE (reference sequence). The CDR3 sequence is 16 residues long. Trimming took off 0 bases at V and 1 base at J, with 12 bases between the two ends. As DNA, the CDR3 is TGTGCCAGCAGCTTGGAGGTTAGCCTAGGCACAGATACGCAGTATTTT. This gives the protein CASSLEVSLGTDTQYF.

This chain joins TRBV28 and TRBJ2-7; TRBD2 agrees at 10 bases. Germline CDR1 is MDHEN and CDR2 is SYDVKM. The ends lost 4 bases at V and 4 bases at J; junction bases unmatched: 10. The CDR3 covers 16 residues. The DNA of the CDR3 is TGTGCCAGCAGTTCCCCCCGGCTAGCGGGAGAATACGAGCAGTACTTC. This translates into CASSSPRLAGEYEQYF.

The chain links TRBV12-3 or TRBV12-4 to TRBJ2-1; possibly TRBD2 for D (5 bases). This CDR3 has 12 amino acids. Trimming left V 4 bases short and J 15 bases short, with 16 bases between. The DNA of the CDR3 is TGTGCCAGCAGTTCGGGTACTAGTAGGGTGTTCTTC. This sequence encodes CASSSGTSRVFF.

As DNA, the CDR3 is TGTGCCAGCAGCGCGGGACTAGCGTTCTCAGATACGCAGTATTTT. The encoded protein is CASSAGLAFSDTQYF. This chain connects TRBV7-3 to TRBJ2-3, with 10 bases fitting TRBD2. CDR1 and CDR2 from the germline V gene are SGHTA and FQGTGA. The CDR3 spans 15 residues. The J segment lost 4 bases and the V segment lost 5 bases, leaving 6 bases of the junction unmatched.

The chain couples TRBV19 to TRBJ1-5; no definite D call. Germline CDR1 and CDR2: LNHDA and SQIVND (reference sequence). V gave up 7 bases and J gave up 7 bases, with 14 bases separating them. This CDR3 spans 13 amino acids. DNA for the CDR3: TGTGCCAGTACTACCCTCTCCCTCCAGCCCCAGCATTTT. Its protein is CASTTLSLQPQHF.

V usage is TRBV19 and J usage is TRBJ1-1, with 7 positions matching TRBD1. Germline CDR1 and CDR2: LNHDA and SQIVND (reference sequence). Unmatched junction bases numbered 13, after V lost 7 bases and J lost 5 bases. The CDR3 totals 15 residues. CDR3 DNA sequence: TGTGCCAGTACCGATTACCAGGGGGATGGGACTGAAGCTTTCTTT. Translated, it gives CASTDYQGDGTEAFF.